This passage covers 21 T cell receptor beta chains from one sample sequenced in a study of blood T cells in healthy people across ages. Alongside a J-beta primer mix, a sample-barcoded 5' primer served in a second PCR lasting about 7 to 11 cycles. Each CDR3 protein is one row after TCRdb ran MiXCR on the 5' RACE reads. The table records approximately 290,000 distinct CDR3 sequences, roughly a quarter of them present only once. Input material: blood. The receptors come from a woman between 70 and 85 years old in good health.

This clonotype has more than one count but fewer than ten. This sequence joins TRBV6-2 or TRBV6-3 and TRBJ2-1; 13 nucleotides align to TRBD2. CDR1 is MNHEY, CDR2 SVGEGT, per germline. This CDR3 is built from 15 residues. With 6 bases clipped from V and 7 bases from J, the junction kept 6 bases outside the gene matches. The CDR3 DNA sequence: TGTGCCAGCAGCAAGTGGACTAGCGGGAGTAATGAGCAGTTCTTC. Its protein is CASSKWTSGSNEQFF.

The rearrangement uses TRBV4-1 and TRBJ2-5; TRBD2 might be the D (6 bases). Looked up from germline, CDR1 is MGHRA and CDR2 is YSYEKL. The CDR3 has 15 amino acids. Trimming took 6 bases from V and 1 from J, leaving 15 bases between them. The CDR3 DNA is TGCGCCAGCAGTCACAGCCGGAGGGTCCAAGAGACCCAGTACTTC. This gives the protein CASSHSRRVQETQYF.

The chain uses TRBV7-2 and TRBJ2-7; 8 bases agree with TRBD2. CDR3 length: 16 amino acids. From germline, CDR1 is SGHTA and CDR2 FQGNSA. With V trimmed by 6 bases and J by 0 bases, 10 bases remained unmatched. The CDR3 loop reads CASSQSGSLSSYEQYF. The CDR3, as DNA: TGTGCCAGCAGTCAAAGCGGGAGCCTCAGCTCCTACGAGCAGTACTTC.

The chain uses TRBV29-1 and TRBJ1-1; a weak D match, TRBD1 (5 bases). The germline V gene encodes CDR1 SQVTM and CDR2 ANQGSEA. The CDR3 extends over 13 amino acids. Trimming pared 5 bases from V and 4 bases from J, leaving 14 bases between. Written as DNA, the CDR3 is TGCAGCGTTCGTGAGGGGCGAGGCACTGAAGCTTTCTTT. Its protein product is CSVREGRGTEAFF.

Note on this clonotype: A much larger clone lies one base from this, so it may be a read error. In this CDR3 the conserved last residue, phenylalanine or tryptophan, is missing, so a read error is likely. The chain recombines TRBV5-1 with TRBJ1-6, with D perhaps TRBD1 (5 bases). This CDR3 spans 13 amino acids. The V gene's germline CDR1 is SGHRS and CDR2 YFSETQ. V was trimmed by 3 bases and J by 5 bases, leaving 6 bases between them. CDR3 sequence reads: CASSWGDNSPLHL. The CDR3 DNA is TGCGCCAGCAGCTGGGGGGATAATTCACCCCTCCACCTT.

Remarks on this clonotype: Relative to the germline gene, one junction end is altered; a read error may explain this. In nucleotides, the CDR3 is TGTGCCAGCCGGGAGGACAGGGGCTTGATTTTT. Translated, it gives CASREDRGLIF. This sequence joins TRBV7-9 and TRBJ1-6; 9 nucleotides match TRBD1. From germline, CDR1 is SEHNR and CDR2 FQNEAQ (reference sequence). CDR3 length equals 11 residues.

This clonotype was counted a single time. The rearrangement joins TRBV4-3 to TRBJ2-1; D possibly corresponds to TRBD2 (5 bases). The CDR3 runs 17 residues. CDR1 is LGHNA, CDR2 YSLEER, per germline. Between the trimmed V and J ends, which lost 0 bases and 2 bases, there was a span of 14 bases. CDR3 nucleotides: TGCGCCAGCAGCCAAGATCTTGCGGGTAGAGCCTACAATGAGCAGTTCTTC. This sequence encodes CASSQDLAGRAYNEQFF.

The V and J genes are TRBV28 and TRBJ2-4; D might be TRBD2 (6 bases). The CDR3 is made up of 16 amino acids. Trimming left V 5 bases short and J 1 base short, with 15 bases between. The V gene's germline CDR1 is MDHEN and CDR2 SYDVKM. CDR3 in DNA: TGTGCCAGCAGTACTACCGGGAGTAGGGCCAAAAACATTCAGTACTTC. This translates into CASSTTGSRAKNIQYF. Full variable domain (outside the CDR3, taken from reference TRBV28 and TRBJ2-4): DVKVTQSSRYLVKRTGEKVFLECVQDMDHENMFWYRQDPGLGLRLIYFSYDVKMKEKGDIPEGYSVSREKKERFSLILESASTNQTSMYLCASSTTGSRAKNIQYFGAGTRLSVL.

This clonotype was seen a few times. This chain connects TRBV5-1 to TRBJ1-1; D might be TRBD1 (5 bases). CDR3 length: 13 residues. The germline gives CDR1 SGHRS, CDR2 YFSETQ. With 4 bases removed from V and 0 bases from J, the gap between germline ends came to 7 bases. CDR3 nucleotides: TGCGCCAGCAGCGGGACGGTGAACACTGAAGCTTTCTTT. As protein: CASSGTVNTEAFF.

The genes are TRBV7-9 and TRBJ2-5; a weak D match, TRBD1 (6 bases). The end of the DNA aligns better with TRBJ2-7, so the J call may be wrong. Germline values: CDR1 SEHNR, CDR2 FQNEAQ (reference sequence). CDR3 length equals 13 residues. The CDR3 nucleotides read TGTGCCAGCGGCATCAACAGGGAAGACGAGCAGTACTTC. It codes for CASGINREDEQYF.

CDR3 residues: CASSSSGLAEQYF. In nucleotides, the CDR3 is TGTGCCAGCAGCTCTTCGGGACTAGCCGAGCAGTACTTC. The chain joins TRBV7-3 to TRBJ2-7; 9 nucleotides agree with TRBD2. Germline CDR1 SGHTA, CDR2 FQGTGA. J was trimmed by 6 bases and V by 4 bases; bases with no gene match: 4. The CDR3 extends over 13 amino acids.

This clonotype was counted only a few times. The chain uses TRBV20-1 and TRBJ1-2; D unclear. The CDR3 has 12 residues. The germline CDR1 and CDR2 sequences are DFQATT and SNEGSKA (reference sequence). In DNA form, the CDR3 reads TGCAGCCTAGAGGATGAAGTCTATGGCTACACCTTC. Protein sequence: CSLEDEVYGYTF.

This clonotype came up a few times. This chain connects TRBV27 to TRBJ1-6; 10 bases agree with TRBD1. V lost 10 bases and J lost 9; bases outside the gene matches: 9. The CDR3 runs to 14 residues. The germline V gene encodes CDR1 MNHEY and CDR2 SMNVEV (reference sequence). The CDR3 nucleotides read TGTGCCACACGACAGGGGGCGAGTAGTTCACCCCTCCACTTT. Its translation is CATRQGASSSPLHF.

This clonotype has only one observation. J is TRBJ1-2 and V is TRBV5-1; D possibly corresponds to TRBD1 (5 bases). The CDR3 consists of 13 residues. The V gene lost 0 bases and the J gene lost 6 bases, with 9 bases spanning the gap. Per germline, CDR1 SGHRS and CDR2 YFSETQ. CDR3 sequence: CASSLGQFDGYTF. Written as DNA, the CDR3 is TGCGCCAGCAGCTTGGGACAGTTTGATGGCTACACCTTC.

This clonotype was counted between two and nine times. The V and J genes are TRBV10-2 and TRBJ2-7, with a possible D match to TRBD1 (6 bases). Germline CDR1 and CDR2: WSHSY and SAAADI. The CDR3 totals 13 residues. V shed 7 bases and J shed 1 base, with 11 bases lying between them. The CDR3 DNA reads as TGCGCCAGCAAGGGACATCGTTCCTACGAGCAGTACTTC. Protein sequence: CASKGHRSYEQYF.

This clonotype came up a few times. The chain uses TRBV12-3 or TRBV12-4 and TRBJ2-5, with D unresolved. CDR3 size: 16 residues. V was shortened by 4 bases and J by 5 bases, with 20 bases between the two germline ends. Here the CDR3 reads CASSSRPIKAQETQYF. CDR3 coding DNA: TGTGCCAGCAGTTCCCGACCGATAAAGGCCCAGGAGACCCAGTACTTC.

CDR3 sequence: CSAKGQPTNEKLFF. CDR3 in DNA: TGCAGTGCTAAGGGACAGCCAACTAATGAAAAACTGTTTTTT. This chain uses TRBV20-1 with TRBJ1-4; 7 nucleotides agree with TRBD1. J gave up 0 bases and V 4 bases, and 2 bases lay outside the gene matches. CDR1 and CDR2 from the germline V gene are DFQATT and SNEGSKA (reference sequence). The CDR3 covers 14 residues.

On this clonotype: One end of the junction is discordant with germline, which a read error may explain. J is TRBJ2-5 and V is TRBV4-2; TRBD2 matches 15 bases. There are 17 residues in the CDR3. Germline-derived CDR1 and CDR2 are LGHNA and YNFKEQ. In nucleotides, the CDR3 is TGTGCCGGCAGCCAGCGAGGGACTAGCGGGAGGAGGGAGACCCAGTACTTC. Its protein product is CAGSQRGTSGRRETQYF.

The chain uses TRBV7-9 and TRBJ2-2, with D tentatively TRBD2 (5 bases). Trimming took off 4 bases at V and 6 bases at J, with 9 bases between the two ends. The CDR3 spans 13 residues. CDR1 is SEHNR, CDR2 FQNEAQ, per germline (reference sequence). For the CDR3, the DNA is TGTGCCAGCAGCTCCGGGGTACCCGGGGAGCTGTTTTTT. Its protein product is CASSSGVPGELFF.

This clonotype was detected a few times. The chain joins TRBV20-1 to TRBJ2-1, with 15 bases lining up with TRBD2. With V trimmed by 5 bases and J by 5 bases, 7 bases remained unmatched. The CDR3 is 16 residues long. Germline V gene data show CDR1 as DFQATT and CDR2 as SNEGSKA (reference sequence). The CDR3 is CSADGTSGRSHNEQFF. In DNA, the CDR3 is TGCAGTGCTGATGGGACTAGCGGGAGGAGTCACAATGAGCAGTTCTTC.

J is TRBJ2-5 and V is TRBV13; 7 bases are a match to TRBD1. Germline CDR1 PRHDT, CDR2 FYEKMQ (reference sequence). V shed 3 bases and J 0 bases; nucleotides not matched to a gene: 7. This CDR3 has 16 residues. The CDR3 is CASSFRGQQYQETQYF. DNA for the CDR3: TGTGCCAGCAGCTTTAGGGGACAGCAGTACCAAGAGACCCAGTACTTC.